The subject of this entry is one T cell receptor (beta chain). The record originates from a study of blood T cell repertoires in COVID-19. The germline V gene encodes CDR1 GTSNPN and CDR2 SVGIG (reference sequence). The CDR3 is 14 residues long. V lost 3 bases and J 5 bases, leaving 16 bases between the germline ends. TCRdb's table, derived via immunoSEQ multiplex PCR, lists solely in-frame clones and lacks some. The sample lists about 170,000 clones, approximately 85% occurring once. The clonotype was recovered from a man aged 55-75 years who had recovered from COVID-19. The gene calls are TRBV30 and TRBJ2-5; weak D call: TRBD1 (8 bases). The sequenced sample was peripheral blood. CDR3 protein: CAWSGGTGGETQYF. Written as DNA, the CDR3 is TGTGCCTGGAGCGGGGGGACAGGAGGGGAGACCCAGTACTTC.